A selection of T cell receptor beta chains follows, all from one sample in a study of blood T cell repertoires in COVID-19. Sequencing was performed with immunoSEQ multiplex PCR; in TCRdb, only in-frame clones are kept and a portion is missing. The table has around 140,000 clones, roughly 89% seen once. Sequenced input: peripheral blood. These receptors were obtained from a man in his fifties with active or convalescent COVID-19. CDR3s include the opening cysteine and the closing phenylalanine or tryptophan. D genes are given only for firm matches. Clone size appears in some rows only: once, few, many, or a class for an expanded clone.

v_call: TRBV9; d_call: -; j_call: TRBJ2-2; clone_size: once; cdr3_aa: CASSVTPGTSTGELFF; cdr3_nt: TGTGCCAGCAGCGTAACGCCAGGGACATCTACCGGGGAGCTGTTTTTT
v_call: TRBV6-2/TRBV6-3; d_call: -; j_call: TRBJ1-5; clone_size: -; cdr3_aa: CASSYVNQPQHF; cdr3_nt: TGTGCCAGCAGTTACGTAAATCAGCCCCAGCATTTT
v_call: TRBV29-1; d_call: -; j_call: TRBJ2-1; clone_size: once; cdr3_aa: CSFRGWTETYNEQFF; cdr3_nt: TGCAGCTTTCGTGGTTGGACAGAGACCTACAATGAGCAGTTCTTC
v_call: TRBV24-1; d_call: -; j_call: TRBJ2-2; clone_size: -; cdr3_aa: CATGVRGTTGELFF; cdr3_nt: TGTGCCACCGGGGTTAGGGGCACCACCGGGGAGCTGTTTTTT
v_call: TRBV10-3; d_call: TRBD1; j_call: TRBJ2-6; clone_size: -; cdr3_aa: CAIGQGAYSGANVLTF; cdr3_nt: TGTGCCATAGGACAGGGGGCTTACTCTGGGGCCAACGTCCTGACTTTC
v_call: TRBV6-5; d_call: -; j_call: TRBJ1-6; clone_size: -; cdr3_aa: CASRDSSYNSPLHF; cdr3_nt: TGTGCCAGCAGGGACAGCTCCTATAATTCACCCCTCCACTTT
v_call: TRBV4-1; d_call: TRBD2; j_call: TRBJ2-1; clone_size: -; cdr3_aa: CASSRGASGGQQFF; cdr3_nt: TGCGCCAGCAGCCGAGGGGCTAGCGGGGGCCAGCAGTTCTTC
v_call: TRBV24-1; d_call: TRBD1; j_call: TRBJ1-5; clone_size: -; cdr3_aa: CATSGGQGAYSNQPQHF; cdr3_nt: TGTGCCACCAGTGGGGGACAGGGGGCCTATAGCAATCAGCCCCAGCATTTT
v_call: TRBV4-3; d_call: -; j_call: TRBJ1-5; clone_size: -; cdr3_aa: CASSQNLGVGQPQHF; cdr3_nt: TGCGCCAGCAGCCAAAACTTAGGGGTGGGTCAGCCCCAGCATTTT
v_call: TRBV12-3/TRBV12-4; d_call: -; j_call: TRBJ1-6; clone_size: -; cdr3_aa: CASKGQGNSPLHF; cdr3_nt: TGTGCCAGCAAGGGGCAGGGAAATTCACCCCTCCACTTT
v_call: TRBV10-3; d_call: TRBD1; j_call: TRBJ1-5; clone_size: -; cdr3_aa: CAIEDRESNQPQHF; cdr3_nt: TGTGCCATCGAGGACAGGGAGAGCAATCAGCCCCAGCATTTT
v_call: TRBV19; d_call: -; j_call: TRBJ1-2; clone_size: -; cdr3_aa: CASIQGNYGYTF; cdr3_nt: TGTGCCAGTATTCAGGGGAACTATGGCTACACCTTC
v_call: TRBV9; d_call: -; j_call: TRBJ2-7; clone_size: -; cdr3_aa: CASSVVQGPVWEQYF; cdr3_nt: TGTGCCAGCAGCGTAGTCCAGGGTCCGGTTTGGGAGCAGTACTTC
v_call: TRBV5-6; d_call: TRBD2; j_call: TRBJ2-3; clone_size: -; cdr3_aa: CASSDLLAGGADTQYF; cdr3_nt: TGTGCCAGCAGTGATCTACTAGCGGGAGGGGCAGATACGCAGTATTTT
v_call: TRBV11-2; d_call: TRBD2; j_call: TRBJ2-3; clone_size: once; cdr3_aa: CASSLEGKAGGHPDTQYF; cdr3_nt: TGTGCCAGCAGCTTAGAGGGGAAAGCGGGAGGGCATCCAGATACGCAGTATTTT
v_call: TRBV2; d_call: -; j_call: TRBJ2-1; clone_size: -; cdr3_aa: CASRVLGASYNEQFF; cdr3_nt: TGTGCCAGCAGGGTCTTGGGAGCTTCCTACAATGAGCAGTTCTTC
v_call: TRBV27; d_call: TRBD2; j_call: TRBJ2-7; clone_size: -; cdr3_aa: CASRAGTRLYEQYF; cdr3_nt: TGTGCCAGCAGGGCCGGGACTAGACTCTACGAGCAGTACTTC
v_call: TRBV25-1; d_call: -; j_call: TRBJ1-1; clone_size: -; cdr3_aa: CASSEALGDTEAFF; cdr3_nt: TGTGCCAGCAGTGAAGCCCTCGGAGACACTGAAGCTTTCTTT